Given below is one T cell receptor (beta chain) in context. Its antigen is not identified. The entry originates in a study of beta chain features in type 1 diabetes. General study results and limits: Shorter templates may be favored by PCR, equally so in patients and controls. People with Type 1 diabetes carried modestly yet significantly shorter TCRB CDR3s in all four CD4+ subsets.

Every participating donor gave one draw, a heparinised blood sample averaging about 120 mL. Sort purity for all populations was recorded as exceeding 98%. The V gene lost 2 bases and the J gene lost 7 bases, with 9 bases spanning the gap. The CDR3 is 13 residues long. From germline, CDR1 is MGHDK and CDR2 SYGVNS. The sequenced template was cDNA made from the entire isolated RNA. Profiling relied on immunoSEQ multiplex PCR, and the TCRdb table lists in-frame clones only, not all of them. The data contain 150,000 or so clones, approximately 9% of them singletons. The TCR originated in a woman aged 18-29 years with type 1 diabetes. The sequenced sample consisted of central memory CD4+ T cells from blood. This sequence joins TRBV25-1 and TRBJ1-5, with D possibly TRBD1 on 6 matching bases. CDR3 nucleotide sequence: TGTGCCAGCAGTGAACAGGGGCGGCAGCCCCAGCATTTT. This gives the protein CASSEQGRQPQHF. The full variable domain, completed using reference TRBV25-1 and TRBJ1-5, is EADIYQTPRYLVIGTGKKITLECSQTMGHDKMYWYQQDPGMELHLIHYSYGVNSTEKGDLSSESTVSRIRTEHFPLTLESARPSHTSQYLCASSEQGRQPQHFGDGTRLSIL.